A single sample is the source of the 31 T cell receptor beta chains below, sequenced in a study of T cell responses to AZD1222 COVID-19 vaccine. Data came from immunoSEQ multiplex PCR; TCRdb stores just in-frame clones and leaves some out. This table has 98,000 or so clones, 85% to 90% appearing once. The sequences come from peripheral blood, collected 28 days after the second AZD1222 dose. These receptors all stem from an adult who received the AZD1222 COVID-19 vaccine.

The genes are TRBV27 and TRBJ1-5; D is perhaps TRBD1 (5 bases). The length of the CDR3 is 16 residues. The ends were cut back, 5 bases at V and 0 bases at J, with 14 bases in the middle. Germline-derived CDR1 and CDR2 are MNHEY and SMNVEV (reference sequence). CDR3 nucleotide sequence: TGTGCCAGCAGTCCGACAGCAGCTTATAGCAATCAGCCCCAGCATTTT. Protein sequence: CASSPTAAYSNQPQHF.

The V call is TRBV23-1, the J call TRBJ2-1; 8 bases line up with TRBD2. TRBV23-1 is annotated as an ORF whose role is uncertain. J lost 5 bases, V lost 2 bases, and 8 bases had no gene match. The CDR3 length is 16 residues. The CDR3 reads CASSQLSGNFNNEQFF. CDR3 DNA sequence: TGCGCCAGCAGTCAACTTAGCGGGAACTTTAACAATGAGCAGTTCTTC.

This chain connects TRBV19 to TRBJ2-2; D uncertain. Per the germline V gene, CDR1 is LNHDA and CDR2 is SQIVND (reference sequence). The CDR3 extends over 16 amino acids. Trimming removed 3 bases at V and 1 base at J, with 12 bases between. In nucleotides, the CDR3 is TGTGCCAGTAGTATTCTGGACCTAGGGAACACCGGGGAGCTGTTTTTT. It translates to CASSILDLGNTGELFF. The full variable domain, its missing parts supplied by reference TRBV19 and TRBJ2-2, is DGGITQSPKYLFRKEGQNVTLSCEQNLNHDAMYWYRQDPGQGLRLIYYSQIVNDFQKGDIAEGYSVSREKKESFPLTVTSAQKNPTAFYLCASSILDLGNTGELFFGEGSRLTVL.

This chain joins TRBV2 and TRBJ2-7; no clear D gene. Trimming pared 0 bases from V and 0 bases from J, leaving 9 bases between. The CDR3 is 15 residues long. Germline assignment: CDR1 SNHLY and CDR2 FYNNEI. DNA of the CDR3: TGTGCCAGCAGTGAAGCGGGGTGGGGCTCCTACGAGCAGTACTTC. As protein: CASSEAGWGSYEQYF.

This chain links TRBV5-5 with TRBJ1-5; 7 nucleotides match TRBD1. This CDR3 spans 13 amino acids. CDR1 is SGHKS, CDR2 YYEKEE, per germline (reference sequence). Trimming took 5 bases from V and 6 from J; bases not matched to a gene: 5. The DNA for the CDR3 is TGTGCCAGCAGTCGTGAGGGGGCTCAGCCCCAGCATTTT. Protein product: CASSREGAQPQHF.

This chain joins TRBV6-1 and TRBJ2-7, with 7 bases aligning to TRBD2. The germline V gene encodes CDR1 MNHNS and CDR2 SASEGT. This CDR3 comprises 17 residues. V lost 0 bases, J lost 5 bases, and 13 bases stayed unmatched. The chain's CDR3 is CASSEALRGEGRNEQYF. CDR3 nucleotides: TGTGCCAGCAGTGAAGCGCTTCGGGGGGAAGGCCGTAACGAGCAGTACTTC.

This clone has a single count. The chain uses TRBV7-2 and TRBJ2-2; tentative D call: TRBD2 (5 bases). CDR1 SGHTA and CDR2 FQGNSA come from the germline V gene. The CDR3 is made up of 15 amino acids. Trimming removed 5 bases at V and 5 bases at J, with 15 bases between. CDR3 DNA: TGTGCCAGCAGCCCCCCCGGGCGGGCGACCGGGGAGCTGTTTTTT. It codes for CASSPPGRATGELFF.

This clone showed up just once. The CDR3 DNA reads as TGTGCCAGCAGCTTAGGACTAGCGGGAGCGGGCGAGCAGTACTTC. It is translated as CASSLGLAGAGEQYF. The J gene is TRBJ2-7, the V gene TRBV11-1, with 12 bases identical to TRBD2. V shed 1 base, J shed 6 bases, and the junction held 4 bases outside the gene matches. From germline, CDR1 is SGHAT and CDR2 FQDESV (reference sequence). The CDR3 has 15 residues.

The V gene is TRBV28, the J gene TRBJ1-4, with a weak D call TRBD1 (6 bases). This CDR3 region has 15 residues. Germline-derived CDR1 and CDR2 are MDHEN and SYDVKM. V shed 6 bases and J shed 4 bases, with 15 bases lying between them. CDR3 nucleotides: TGTGCCAGCAGCATTCTCAGGGGACATAATGAAAAACTGTTTTTT. It encodes CASSILRGHNEKLFF.

The V call is TRBV15, the J call TRBJ2-7, with 7 nucleotides matching TRBD2. V was pared by 0 bases and J by 0 bases, with 11 bases of the junction left unmatched. The V gene's germline CDR1 is LNHNV and CDR2 YYDKDF (reference sequence). This CDR3 comprises 18 residues. The CDR3 sequence: CATSRETYAGVFSYEQYF. For the CDR3, the DNA is TGTGCCACCAGCAGAGAGACTTATGCGGGAGTTTTCTCCTACGAGCAGTACTTC.

The J gene is TRBJ1-4, the V gene TRBV5-1, with 7 nucleotides matching TRBD1. The length of the CDR3 is 15 residues. Trimming at V came to 4 bases and at J to 5 bases, leaving 8 bases not matched to a gene. The V gene's germline CDR1 is SGHRS and CDR2 YFSETQ. The CDR3 here is CASSLGQTFNEKLFF. CDR3 coding DNA: TGCGCCAGCAGCCTGGGACAGACCTTCAATGAAAAACTGTTTTTT.

The gene calls are TRBV4-1 and TRBJ2-7; 7 bases are shared with TRBD2. The germline V gene encodes CDR1 MGHRA and CDR2 YSYEKL. Germline trimming cut 3 bases from V and 7 bases from J; bases unmatched to any gene: 6. The CDR3 has 13 residues. The CDR3 spells CASSHLAEGEQYF. The CDR3 coding sequence is TGCGCCAGCAGCCACCTAGCGGAGGGGGAGCAGTACTTC.

V and J are TRBV5-1 and TRBJ2-2; D unclear. V was shortened by 0 bases and J by 0 bases, with 15 bases between the two germline ends. The CDR3 is made up of 18 amino acids. Germline CDR1 SGHRS, CDR2 YFSETQ. The CDR3 nucleotides read TGCGCCAGCAGCTTGGCTCCGGCAGGCGAAGCGAACACCGGGGAGCTGTTTTTT. Protein sequence: CASSLAPAGEANTGELFF.

CDR3 residues: CASSLTGRRGGYTEAFF. CDR3 in DNA: TGTGCCAGCAGCTTAACGGGTCGTCGGGGCGGGTACACTGAAGCTTTCTTT. The chain is built from TRBV11-3 and TRBJ1-1, with D possibly matching TRBD1 (5 bases). CDR3 length: 17 amino acids. V dropped 2 bases and J dropped 3 bases, with 19 bases sitting between them. CDR1 and CDR2 (germline): SGHNT, YENEEA.

CDR3 bases: TGTGCCAGCTCCCCGTCCAGGGGGCAAGTCCACGAGCAGTACTTC. Translating gives CASSPSRGQVHEQYF. The rearrangement joins TRBV18 to TRBJ2-7, with TRBD1 matching over 8 bases. J lost 5 bases, V lost 6 bases, and 12 bases had no gene match. Per the germline V gene, CDR1 is KGHSH and CDR2 is LQKENI. This CDR3 has 15 residues.

The chain employs TRBV28 and TRBJ1-6, with TRBD1 identical over 7 bases. CDR3 length: 16 amino acids. Germline V gene sequence: CDR1 MDHEN, CDR2 SYDVKM. The V gene end was trimmed by 3 bases and the J gene end by 6 bases; junction bases not matched to a gene: 8. The CDR3 DNA reads TGTGCCAGCAGTTTCTCGACAGGGAGTCGTAATTCACCCCTCCACTTT. Its translation is CASSFSTGSRNSPLHF.

The V call is TRBV5-1, the J call TRBJ1-2; unclear D gene. The CDR3 runs to 16 residues. Trimming removed 0 bases at V and 0 bases at J, with 12 bases between. CDR1 and CDR2 from the germline V gene are SGHRS and YFSETQ. In nucleotides, the CDR3 is TGCGCCAGCAGCTTGGCTAGCGGCACTTCTAACTATGGCTACACCTTC. It codes for CASSLASGTSNYGYTF.

The gene calls are TRBV7-8 and TRBJ1-4; a weak D match, TRBD1 (5 bases). Germline CDR1 is SGHVS and CDR2 is FQNEAQ. CDR3 size: 17 residues. Trimming shortened V by 2 bases and J by 4 bases, and 17 bases separated the two germline ends. CDR3 sequence (DNA): TGTGCCAGCAGCTTACTCCCGTCCGGGACGGGTAATGAAAAACTGTTTTTT. This encodes CASSLLPSGTGNEKLFF.

The chain recombines TRBV11-2 with TRBJ1-1; D unresolved. The CDR3 runs 15 residues. CDR1 and CDR2 from the germline V gene are SGHAT and FQNNGV. Trimming removed 3 bases at V and 1 base at J, with 12 bases between. CDR3 in DNA: TGTGCCAGCAGCTTGTGGGGAGATAGGAACACTGAAGCTTTCTTT. Encoded protein: CASSLWGDRNTEAFF.

This clone was counted a single time. This rearrangement joins TRBV9 to TRBJ2-3; 9 bases fit TRBD2. V shed 1 base and J 5 bases; nucleotides not matched to a gene: 5. This CDR3 region has 15 residues. Per the germline V gene, CDR1 is SGDLS and CDR2 is YYNGEE. The CDR3 loop reads CASSVLAGLVDTQYF. CDR3 nucleotides: TGTGCCAGCAGCGTACTAGCGGGATTGGTAGATACGCAGTATTTT.

CDR3 protein: CAISESGLRTGVQKGEQYF. The CDR3 DNA reads as TGTGCCATCAGTGAGTCGGGGCTCAGGACAGGGGTCCAAAAGGGCGAGCAGTACTTC. V usage is TRBV10-3 and J usage is TRBJ2-7; 9 bases are shared with TRBD1. The ends lost 0 bases at V and 6 bases at J; junction bases unmatched: 18. The CDR3 is 19 amino acids. The germline gives CDR1 ENHRY, CDR2 SYGVKD.

CDR3 sequence reads: CASSPGQGAPYEQYF. In nucleotides, the CDR3 is TGTGCCAGCTCACCGGGACAGGGGGCCCCCTACGAGCAGTACTTC. The rearrangement joins TRBV18 to TRBJ2-7; the match to TRBD1 covers 12 bases. Trimming removed 3 bases from V and 2 bases from J; junction bases left unmatched: 2. This CDR3 has 15 amino acids. The V gene's germline CDR1 is KGHSH and CDR2 LQKENI. Combining the CDR3 with reference TRBV18 and TRBJ2-7 gives the whole variable domain NAGVMQNPRHLVRRRGQEARLRCSPMKGHSHVYWYRQLPEEGLKFMVYLQKENIIDESGMPKERFSAEFPKEGPSILRIQQVVRGDSAAYFCASSPGQGAPYEQYFGPGTRLTVT.

The chain is built from TRBV18 and TRBJ2-5; D is uncertain. V was pared by 1 base and J by 1 base, with 10 bases between. The germline V gene has CDR1 KGHSH and CDR2 LQKENI. The CDR3 contains 15 residues. CDR3 amino acids: CASSPLPGFQETQYF. The CDR3 DNA reads as TGTGCCAGCTCACCACTCCCGGGCTTCCAAGAGACCCAGTACTTC.

The CDR3 spells CASRIPTGTNQPQHF. Here the CDR3 DNA reads TGTGCCAGCAGGATCCCGACAGGGACCAATCAGCCCCAGCATTTT. V is TRBV28 and J is TRBJ1-5; 7 bases line up with TRBD1. The germline gives CDR1 MDHEN, CDR2 SYDVKM. The V gene end was trimmed by 6 bases and the J gene end by 3 bases; junction bases not matched to a gene: 8. The CDR3 covers 15 residues.

V is TRBV5-5 and J is TRBJ1-5; 7 nucleotides match TRBD1. V dropped 4 bases and J dropped 3; count of bases not matched to a gene: 1. The germline V gene encodes CDR1 SGHKS and CDR2 YYEKEE (reference sequence). The CDR3 totals 13 residues. DNA of the CDR3: TGTGCCAGCAGCCAGGGGGACAATCAGCCCCAGCATTTT. Amino acids: CASSQGDNQPQHF.

This clone was seen a single time. The chain employs TRBV4-1 and TRBJ2-1; D unresolved. The CDR3 is 13 amino acids. CDR1 MGHRA and CDR2 YSYEKL come from the germline V gene. Trimming cost V 2 bases and J 4 bases, with 6 bases left between them. The CDR3 DNA sequence: TGCGCCAGCAGCCAAACCAGTTACAATGAGCAGTTCTTC. The encoded protein is CASSQTSYNEQFF.

In DNA, the CDR3 is TGTGCCAGCAGTTATGGGGACGGGTTTTCTCAGCCCCAGCATTTT. As protein: CASSYGDGFSQPQHF. The chain uses TRBV6-5 and TRBJ1-5; D might be TRBD1 (5 bases). Trimming cost V 3 bases and J 6 bases, with 15 bases left between them. The CDR3 is 15 amino acids. CDR1 is MNHEY, CDR2 SVGAGI, per germline.

The chain has TRBV10-3 and TRBJ1-2, with a possible D match to TRBD1 (5 bases). The CDR3 extends over 15 amino acids. In germline, CDR1 is ENHRY, CDR2 SYGVKD. The ends were cut back, 6 bases at V and 3 bases at J, with 17 bases in the middle. CDR3 DNA: TGTGCCATCAGCCAACGGACGGGGGAGGACTATGGCTACACCTTC. Protein sequence: CAISQRTGEDYGYTF.

The V and J genes are TRBV6-5 and TRBJ2-3; a weak D match, TRBD1 (5 bases). V lost 2 bases and J 4 bases, leaving 10 bases between the germline ends. Per the germline V gene, CDR1 is MNHEY and CDR2 is SVGAGI. This CDR3 contains 14 residues. CDR3 coding DNA: TGTGCCAGCAGTTACAGGGGTAGGGCAGATACGCAGTATTTT. Residues: CASSYRGRADTQYF.

The CDR3 DNA follows: TGTGCCAGCTCACCCCTTGGGGAGACCCAGTACTTC. Its translation: CASSPLGETQYF. This chain connects TRBV18 to TRBJ2-5, with D uncertain. Germline V lookup: CDR1 KGHSH, CDR2 LQKENI. Trimming removed 3 bases from V and 5 bases from J, with 7 bases in between. The CDR3 covers 12 residues. Supplemented by reference TRBV18 and TRBJ2-5, the full variable domain reads NAGVMQNPRHLVRRRGQEARLRCSPMKGHSHVYWYRQLPEEGLKFMVYLQKENIIDESGMPKERFSAEFPKEGPSILRIQQVVRGDSAAYFCASSPLGETQYFGPGTRLLVL.

The chain links TRBV5-1 to TRBJ2-5; unclear D gene. Germline CDR1 and CDR2: SGHRS and YFSETQ. Deletions cut 4 bases from V and 0 bases from J, with 13 bases between. The CDR3 consists of 15 residues. Here the CDR3 DNA reads TGCGCCAGCAGCCTCGGAAGCCAGTACCAAGAGACCCAGTACTTC. It specifies CASSLGSQYQETQYF.